This T cell receptor beta chain was retrieved from a study of early T cells in non-severe SARS-CoV-2 infection. Study information: Chains were unpaired, as sequencing was done on bulk RNA from unsorted whole blood.

Whole-study findings and limits: CD4 and private specificities were missed by VDJdb matching, which favored anti-spike CD8 responses.

Each cDNA molecule carried a unique molecular identifier. TCRdb independently ran MiXCR on the 5' RACE reads; one entry per CDR3 protein. The repertoire holds roughly 93,000 distinct CDR3 sequences, with roughly 11% as singletons. Regarding this clonotype: Antigen unknown.

The CDR3 has 10 residues. Per the germline V gene, CDR1 is DFQATT and CDR2 is SNEGSKA (reference sequence). V dropped 3 bases and J dropped 3 bases, with 3 bases sitting between them. The chain uses TRBV20-1 and TRBJ2-7; D is unclear. The specimen sequenced was whole blood. The source is an adult who was a healthcare worker with PCR-confirmed SARS-CoV-2 infection or an uninfected control (not recorded which). CDR3 region: CSARDYEQYF. Written as DNA, the CDR3 is TGCAGTGCTAGGGACTACGAGCAGTACTTC.